The rows below give T cell receptor beta chains drawn from one sample of a study of T cell responses to AZD1222 COVID-19 vaccine. Assay: immunoSEQ multiplex PCR; the TCRdb copy retains only in-frame clones and omits some. This table has 90,000 to 150,000 clones, 91% appearing once. The sequences come from peripheral blood, collected on day 0 of AZD1222 vaccination. The receptor set was obtained from an adult in good health. The CDR3 runs from the conserved cysteine through the conserved F or W. The D gene is left open where the match is weak.

d_gene: NA
j_gene: TRBJ1-2
v_gene: TRBV24-1
CDR3nt: TGTGCCACCAGTGATTCGACAGGAGTGAATGGCTACACCTTC
CDR3aa: CATSDSTGVNGYTF

d_gene: NA
j_gene: TRBJ2-7
v_gene: TRBV27
CDR3nt: TGTGCCAGCAGTTTCGGCGGCTACGAGCAGTACTTC
CDR3aa: CASSFGGYEQYF

d_gene: NA
j_gene: TRBJ1-5
v_gene: TRBV28
CDR3nt: TGTGCCAGCACCGGGGGGGTGCTGAATCGTTATCAGCCCCAGCATTTT
CDR3aa: CASTGGVLNRYQPQHF

d_gene: NA
j_gene: TRBJ1-1
v_gene: TRBV30
CDR3nt: TGTGCCTGGAGACCAAAGGGGGAAGCCACTGAAGCTTTCTTT
CDR3aa: CAWRPKGEATEAFF

d_gene: NA
j_gene: TRBJ1-4
v_gene: TRBV3-1/TRBV3-2
CDR3nt: TGTGCCAGCAGCCGGTCGGGGGCCCGTATTAGTTGGGAAAAACTGTTTTTT
CDR3aa: CASSRSGARISWEKLFF

d_gene: NA
j_gene: TRBJ1-3
v_gene: TRBV7-6
CDR3nt: TGTGCCAGCAGCTTAGAGAGCCGGGAATACTCTGGAAACACCATATATTTT
CDR3aa: CASSLESREYSGNTIYF

d_gene: NA
j_gene: TRBJ2-3
v_gene: TRBV14
CDR3nt: TGTGCCAGCAGCCAAGAAGCAGATACGCAGTATTTT
CDR3aa: CASSQEADTQYF

d_gene: NA
j_gene: TRBJ1-1
v_gene: TRBV5-1
CDR3nt: TGCGCCAGCAGTTTAAGCCAGGGGAACACTGAAGCTTTCTTT
CDR3aa: CASSLSQGNTEAFF

d_gene: NA
j_gene: TRBJ1-5
v_gene: TRBV10-1
CDR3nt: TGCGCCAGCAGCGAACAGGGCCATCAGCCCCAGCATTTT
CDR3aa: CASSEQGHQPQHF

d_gene: NA
j_gene: TRBJ1-3
v_gene: TRBV7-9
CDR3nt: TGTGCCAGCAGCCCTACGGGGAGGGACTCTGGAAACACCATATATTTT
CDR3aa: CASSPTGRDSGNTIYF